This passage covers 15 T cell receptor beta chains from one sample sequenced in a study of CD8+ T cells in alopecia areata. Sequencing relied on a cDNA template that was reverse transcribed from extracted RNA. Libraries were prepared by immunoSEQ multiplex PCR; TCRdb keeps only in-frame clonotypes and omits some of them. Here the sample spans approximately 98,000 clones, about 60% being singletons. The specimen was NKG2D-low CD8+ T cells sorted from blood. These receptors originate from a human donor with alopecia areata.

The chain has TRBV13 and TRBJ2-1; D may be TRBD1 (5 bases). Germline CDR1 reads PRHDT; CDR2 reads FYEKMQ (reference sequence). This CDR3 is 13 amino acids long. The ends were cut back, 6 bases at V and 11 bases at J, with 17 bases in the middle. CDR3 sequence (DNA): TGTGCCAGCAGGGCAGGGCGGACGTTCAAGCAGTTCTTC. This codes for CASRAGRTFKQFF.

A remark on this clone: Distinct nucleotide sequences in the sample also encode this CDR3. The chain recombines TRBV5-4 with TRBJ2-7; 9 nucleotides align to TRBD1. Unmatched junction bases numbered 7, after V lost 5 bases and J lost 4 bases. The CDR3 is 14 amino acids. Germline V gene data show CDR1 as SGHNT and CDR2 as YYREEE (reference sequence). The CDR3 loop reads CASSPGTGSYEQYF. The DNA of the CDR3 is TGTGCCAGCAGTCCCGGGACAGGGAGTTACGAGCAGTACTTC.

As concerns this clone: The junction differs from germline at one of its ends, possibly a read error. The gene calls are TRBV27 and TRBJ2-1; the D gene could be TRBD1 or TRBD2 (5 bases each). The CDR3 has 15 amino acids. CDR1 is MNHEY, CDR2 SMNVEV, per germline (reference sequence). The CDR3 nucleotides are TGTGCCAGCAGTTTAGGGGGTAGCTCCCACAATGAGCAGTTCTTC. It is translated as CASSLGGSSHNEQFF.

V gene TRBV6-5 combines with J gene TRBJ2-1, with D possibly matching TRBD2 (5 bases). Germline CDR1 reads MNHEY; CDR2 reads SVGAGI. The CDR3 runs to 14 residues. The ends were cut back, 4 bases at V and 2 bases at J, with 9 bases in the middle. The CDR3 protein is CASSLSGAYNEQFF. For the CDR3, the DNA is TGTGCCAGCAGTTTAAGCGGAGCCTACAATGAGCAGTTCTTC.

The chain links TRBV2 to TRBJ2-1, with TRBD2 matching 10 bases. The V segment lost 6 bases and the J segment 8 bases; nucleotides outside the gene matches: 1. Per the germline V gene, CDR1 is SNHLY and CDR2 is FYNNEI. This CDR3 is 12 amino acids long. CDR3 in amino acids: CASRGTSDEQFF. CDR3 in DNA: TGTGCCAGCAGGGGGACTAGCGATGAGCAGTTCTTC.

V and J are TRBV28 and TRBJ1-1; D possibly corresponds to TRBD1 (6 bases). Germline CDR1 is MDHEN and CDR2 is SYDVKM. This CDR3 has 16 amino acids. The V end was cut by 8 bases, the J end by 2 bases, with 21 bases between. The CDR3 reads CASESRHRETNTEAFF. In DNA, the CDR3 is TGTGCCAGCGAAAGTAGGCACAGGGAGACAAACACTGAAGCTTTCTTT.

The sample holds a few counts of this clone. The chain couples TRBV29-1 to TRBJ2-2; D may match TRBD1 or TRBD2 (5 bases each). This CDR3 spans 15 amino acids. CDR1 and CDR2 from the germline V gene are SQVTM and ANQGSEA. Trimming took 3 bases from V and 0 from J, leaving 11 bases between them. The CDR3 DNA is TGCAGCGTTGATCTCGGGACGTCGAACACCGGGGAGCTGTTTTTT. This translates into CSVDLGTSNTGELFF.

The rearrangement uses TRBV13 and TRBJ2-5; D is ambiguous. The CDR3 is 11 amino acids. From germline, CDR1 is PRHDT and CDR2 FYEKMQ (reference sequence). Trimming stripped 3 bases from V and 3 bases from J, with 2 bases between. CDR3 coding DNA: TGTGCCAGCAGCTTTGAAGAGACCCAGTACTTC. Translated: CASSFEETQYF.

The V gene is TRBV27, the J gene TRBJ1-5, with D maybe TRBD1 (5 bases). V was trimmed by 3 bases and J by 3 bases, leaving 9 bases between them. This CDR3 has 14 residues. CDR1 is MNHEY, CDR2 SMNVEV, per germline (reference sequence). The CDR3 loop is CASSFSGINQPQHF. DNA for the CDR3: TGTGCCAGCAGTTTTTCAGGGATCAATCAGCCCCAGCATTTT.

This chain connects TRBV13 to TRBJ1-2; TRBD1 is a possible D gene (5 bases). The CDR3 sequence is 12 residues long. Deletions cut 7 bases from V and 2 bases from J, with 8 bases between. Germline assignment: CDR1 PRHDT and CDR2 FYEKMQ (reference sequence). This CDR3 reads CASTGPNYGYTF. The CDR3 nucleotides read TGTGCCAGCACGGGACCCAACTATGGCTACACCTTC.

V is TRBV23-1 and J is TRBJ2-2; 7 positions agree with TRBD2. TRBV23-1 is an ORF, and what it does is uncertain. The V and J ends lost 3 bases and 3 bases, in that order; junction bases with no gene match: 13. This CDR3 contains 18 residues. The CDR3 DNA reads as TGCGCCAGCAGTCAGTCGAGACTAGCCCATTGGCACACCGGGGAGCTGTTTTTT. It encodes CASSQSRLAHWHTGELFF.

This clone was seen a handful of times. The V call is TRBV7-8, the J call TRBJ2-6; D gene unclear. The V gene's germline CDR1 is SGHVS and CDR2 FQNEAQ. The CDR3 is 13 amino acids. The ends were cut back, 8 bases at V and 2 bases at J, with 7 bases in the middle. The CDR3, as DNA: TGTGCCAGCCAACGTGCTGGGGCCAACGTCCTGACTTTC. The encoded protein is CASQRAGANVLTF. Drawing the rest from reference TRBV7-8 and TRBJ2-6, the complete variable domain is GAGVSQSPRYKVAKRGQDVALRCDPISGHVSLFWYQQALGQGPEFLTYFQNEAQLDKSGLPSDRFFAERPEGSVSTLKIQRTQQEDSAVYLCASQRAGANVLTFGAGSRLTVL.

This chain joins TRBV13 and TRBJ2-7; D uncertain. Germline CDR1 and CDR2: PRHDT and FYEKMQ (reference sequence). This CDR3 region has 14 residues. Trimming shortened V by 5 bases and J by 3 bases, and 14 bases separated the two germline ends. DNA for the CDR3: TGTGCCAGCAGCCCGAATGTAGGCGACTACGAGCAGTACTTC. Amino acids: CASSPNVGDYEQYF.

The chain links TRBV6-5 to TRBJ1-1; no firm D call. Looked up from germline, CDR1 is MNHEY and CDR2 is SVGAGI. This CDR3 has 16 residues. V dropped 0 bases and J dropped 0 bases, with 11 bases sitting between them. The CDR3, as DNA: TGTGCCAGCAGTTACTCAATCCTCCGGCTGAACACTGAAGCTTTCTTT. It yields the protein CASSYSILRLNTEAFF.

By proportion, this clone is medium-sized. The chain combines TRBV28 with TRBJ1-4, with D unresolved. The CDR3 is 13 amino acids. Trimming left V 3 bases short and J 4 bases short, with 6 bases between. Per the germline V gene, CDR1 is MDHEN and CDR2 is SYDVKM. As DNA, the CDR3 is TGTGCCAGCAGTTTGGTCAATAATGAAAAACTGTTTTTT. It translates to CASSLVNNEKLFF.